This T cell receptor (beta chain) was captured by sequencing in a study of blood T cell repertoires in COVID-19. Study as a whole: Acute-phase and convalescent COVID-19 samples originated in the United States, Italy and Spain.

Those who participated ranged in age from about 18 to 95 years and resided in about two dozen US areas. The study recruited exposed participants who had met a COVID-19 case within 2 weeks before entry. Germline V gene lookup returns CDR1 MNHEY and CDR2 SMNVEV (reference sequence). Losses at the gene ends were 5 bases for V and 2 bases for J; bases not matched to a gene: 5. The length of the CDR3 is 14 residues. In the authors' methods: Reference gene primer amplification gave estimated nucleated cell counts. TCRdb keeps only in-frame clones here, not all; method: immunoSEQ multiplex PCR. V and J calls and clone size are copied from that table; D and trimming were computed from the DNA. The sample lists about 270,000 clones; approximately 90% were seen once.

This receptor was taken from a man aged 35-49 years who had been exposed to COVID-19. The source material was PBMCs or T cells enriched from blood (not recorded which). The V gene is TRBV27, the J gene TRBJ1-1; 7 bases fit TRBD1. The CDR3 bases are TGTGCCAGCAGTGCCCGGGACAGAAACACTGAAGCTTTCTTT. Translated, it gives CASSARDRNTEAFF.